One T cell receptor beta chain is described in this entry. Losses at the gene ends were 5 bases for V and 6 bases for J; bases not matched to a gene: 21. CDR3 size: 18 residues. Germline V gene data show CDR1 as LNHDA and CDR2 as SQIVND (reference sequence). In the source study's methods: Reference gene primers were amplified, and this amplification served to estimate nucleated cell counts. TCRdb keeps only in-frame clones here, not all; method: immunoSEQ multiplex PCR. V and J calls and clone size are given by that table; D and trimming were obtained from the DNA. The sample holds 200,000 to 250,000 clones, 85% to 90% seen once. These data belong to a study of blood T cell repertoires in COVID-19. As for the study in general: PBMCs, B-cell-depleted T cells, or T cells were the source of the cDNA or gDNA that made up the material.

Specimen: peripheral blood. The gene calls are TRBV19 and TRBJ1-1, with 7 positions matching TRBD1. This TCR was sampled from a man aged 60-69 years with acute or convalescent COVID-19. CDR3 in amino acids: CASSLSGSRGGSRAEAFF. The CDR3 nucleotides are TGTGCCAGTAGTCTCTCAGGCAGTAGAGGGGGCTCCCGGGCTGAAGCTTTCTTT.